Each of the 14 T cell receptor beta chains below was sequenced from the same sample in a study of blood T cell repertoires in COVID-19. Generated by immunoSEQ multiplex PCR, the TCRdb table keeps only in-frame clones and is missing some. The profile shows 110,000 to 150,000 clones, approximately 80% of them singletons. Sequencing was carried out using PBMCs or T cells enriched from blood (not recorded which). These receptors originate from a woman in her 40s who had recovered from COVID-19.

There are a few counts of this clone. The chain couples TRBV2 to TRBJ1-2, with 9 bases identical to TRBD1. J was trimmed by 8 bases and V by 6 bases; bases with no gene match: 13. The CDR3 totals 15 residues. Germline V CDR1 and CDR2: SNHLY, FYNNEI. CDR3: CASRLTLQGAEGYTF. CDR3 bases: TGTGCCAGCAGACTCACCTTACAGGGGGCTGAAGGCTACACCTTC.

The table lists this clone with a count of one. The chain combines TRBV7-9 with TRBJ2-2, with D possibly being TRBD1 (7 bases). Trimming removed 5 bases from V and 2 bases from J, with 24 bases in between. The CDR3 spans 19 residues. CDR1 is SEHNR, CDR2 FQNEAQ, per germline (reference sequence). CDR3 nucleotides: TGTGCCAGCAGCCTTCAGGGGGGACAGTGGACCATTAACACCGGGGAGCTGTTTTTT. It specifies CASSLQGGQWTINTGELFF.

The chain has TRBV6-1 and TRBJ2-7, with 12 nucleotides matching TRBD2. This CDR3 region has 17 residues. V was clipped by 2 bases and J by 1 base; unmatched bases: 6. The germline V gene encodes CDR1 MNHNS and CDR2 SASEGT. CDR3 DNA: TGTGCCAGCAGTGAACCGACTAGCGGGAGAGCATCCTACGAGCAGTACTTC. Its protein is CASSEPTSGRASYEQYF.

Written as DNA, the CDR3 is TGTGCCAGCAGCCTGGGACTAGCGGGCTCCCTTTACAATGAGCAGTTCTTC. Translation gives CASSLGLAGSLYNEQFF. This sequence joins TRBV5-6 and TRBJ2-1; 12 bases line up with TRBD2. Germline V gene sequence: CDR1 SGHDT, CDR2 YYEEEE. CDR3 length: 17 amino acids. Trimming removed 4 bases from V and 4 bases from J; junction bases left unmatched: 9.

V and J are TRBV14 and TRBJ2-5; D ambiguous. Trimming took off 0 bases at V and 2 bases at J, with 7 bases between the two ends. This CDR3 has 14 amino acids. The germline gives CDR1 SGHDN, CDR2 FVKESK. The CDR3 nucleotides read TGTGCCAGCAGCCAAGACAGTCCTCAAGAGACCCAGTACTTC. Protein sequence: CASSQDSPQETQYF.

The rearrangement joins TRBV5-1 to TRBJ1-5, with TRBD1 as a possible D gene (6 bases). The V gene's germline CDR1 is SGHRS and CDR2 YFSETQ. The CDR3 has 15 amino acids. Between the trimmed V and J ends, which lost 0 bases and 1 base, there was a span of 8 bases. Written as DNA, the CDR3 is TGCGCCAGCAGCTTGGCTACAGGGAGCAATCAGCCCCAGCATTTT. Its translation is CASSLATGSNQPQHF.

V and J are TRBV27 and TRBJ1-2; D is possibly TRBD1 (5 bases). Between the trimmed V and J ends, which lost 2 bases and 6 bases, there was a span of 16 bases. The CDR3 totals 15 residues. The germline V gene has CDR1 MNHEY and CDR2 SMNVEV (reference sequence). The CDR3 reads CASSLRGQVWNGYTF. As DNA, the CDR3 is TGTGCCAGCAGTTTAAGGGGCCAGGTGTGGAATGGCTACACCTTC.

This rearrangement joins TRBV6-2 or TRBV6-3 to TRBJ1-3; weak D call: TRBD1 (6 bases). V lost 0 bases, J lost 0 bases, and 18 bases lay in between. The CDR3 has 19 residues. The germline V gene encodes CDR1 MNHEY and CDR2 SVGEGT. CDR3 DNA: TGTGCCAGCAGTTACTCGAAGGGAAGGACAGATGCCTCTGGAAACACCATATATTTT. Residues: CASSYSKGRTDASGNTIYF.

The CDR3 DNA sequence: TGTGCCAGCAGTGGGCCAGCGGGGGATACGAATGAGCAGTTCTTC. This translates into CASSGPAGDTNEQFF. V gene TRBV25-1 combines with J gene TRBJ2-1; 8 nucleotides line up with TRBD2. Germline lookup yields CDR1 MGHDK and CDR2 SYGVNS. The CDR3 is 15 amino acids. The trim removed 4 bases at V and 7 bases at J, leaving 9 bases unmatched.

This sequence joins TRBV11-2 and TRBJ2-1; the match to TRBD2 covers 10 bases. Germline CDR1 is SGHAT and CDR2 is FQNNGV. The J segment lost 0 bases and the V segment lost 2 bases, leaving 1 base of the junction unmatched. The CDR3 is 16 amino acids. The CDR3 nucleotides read TGTGCCAGCAGCTTAAGCGGGAGGGGCTCCTACAATGAGCAGTTCTTC. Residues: CASSLSGRGSYNEQFF.

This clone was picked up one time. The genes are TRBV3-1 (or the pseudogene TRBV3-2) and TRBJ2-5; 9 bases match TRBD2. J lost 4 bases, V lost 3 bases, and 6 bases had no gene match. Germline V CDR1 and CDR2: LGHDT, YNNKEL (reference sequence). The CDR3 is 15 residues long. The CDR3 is CASSQGSGRGETQYF. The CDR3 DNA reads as TGTGCCAGCAGCCAGGGTAGCGGGAGAGGAGAGACCCAGTACTTC.

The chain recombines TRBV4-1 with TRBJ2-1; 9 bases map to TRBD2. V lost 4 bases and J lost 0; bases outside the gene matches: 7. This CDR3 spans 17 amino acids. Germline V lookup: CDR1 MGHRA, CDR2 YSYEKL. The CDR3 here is CASSPAATSGSYNEQFF. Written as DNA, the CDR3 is TGCGCCAGCAGCCCAGCGGCGACTAGCGGCTCCTACAATGAGCAGTTCTTC.

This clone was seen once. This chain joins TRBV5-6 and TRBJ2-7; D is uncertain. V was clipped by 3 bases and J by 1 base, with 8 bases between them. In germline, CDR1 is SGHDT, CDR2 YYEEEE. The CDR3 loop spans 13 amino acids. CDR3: CASSSLPSYEQYF. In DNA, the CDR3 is TGTGCCAGCAGCTCACTACCATCCTACGAGCAGTACTTC.

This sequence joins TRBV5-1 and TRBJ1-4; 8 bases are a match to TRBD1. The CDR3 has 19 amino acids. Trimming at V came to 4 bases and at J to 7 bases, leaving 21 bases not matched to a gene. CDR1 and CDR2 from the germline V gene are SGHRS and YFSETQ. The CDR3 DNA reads TGCGCCAGCAGCCCAAATAGACAGGGGCTGAGCTTCGGGACTGAAAAACTGTTTTTT. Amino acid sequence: CASSPNRQGLSFGTEKLFF.